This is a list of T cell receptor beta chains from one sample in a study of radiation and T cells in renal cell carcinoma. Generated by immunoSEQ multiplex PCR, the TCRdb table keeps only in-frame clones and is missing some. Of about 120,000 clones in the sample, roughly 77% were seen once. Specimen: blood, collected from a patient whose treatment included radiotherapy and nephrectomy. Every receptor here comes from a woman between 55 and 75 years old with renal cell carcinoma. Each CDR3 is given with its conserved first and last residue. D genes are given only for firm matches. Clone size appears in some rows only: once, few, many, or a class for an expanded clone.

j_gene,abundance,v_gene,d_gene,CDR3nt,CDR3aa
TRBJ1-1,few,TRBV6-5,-,TGTGCCAGCATGTGGCTGAGGAACACTGAAGCTTTCTTT,CASMWLRNTEAFF
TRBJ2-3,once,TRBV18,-,TGTGCCAGCTCGGTAGAGCTAGCAGATACGCAGTATTTT,CASSVELADTQYF
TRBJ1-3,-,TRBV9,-,TGTGCCAGCAGCGTATCGGGCCGCTCTGGAAACACCATATATTTT,CASSVSGRSGNTIYF
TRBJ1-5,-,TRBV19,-,TGTGCCAGTAGCTTCGGGCTTCGGCAGCCCCAGCATTTT,CASSFGLRQPQHF
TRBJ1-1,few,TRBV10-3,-,TGTGCCATCAGTGAAAGGGGTAGCACTGAAGCTTTCTTT,CAISERGSTEAFF
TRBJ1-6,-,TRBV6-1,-,TGTGCCAGCAGTGAAGCACAGCCCCCCTATAATTCACCCCTCCACTTT,CASSEAQPPYNSPLHF
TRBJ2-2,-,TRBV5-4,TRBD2,TGTGCCAGCACCTTAAATACGGGACTAATGAACACCGGGGAGCTGTTTTTT,CASTLNTGLMNTGELFF
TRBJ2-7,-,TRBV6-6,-,TGTGCCAGCAGTTACCAACCCTACGAGCAGTACTTC,CASSYQPYEQYF
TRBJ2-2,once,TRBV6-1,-,TGTGCCAGCAGGATGGGGGCTTCGAACACCGGGGAGCTGTTTTTT,CASRMGASNTGELFF
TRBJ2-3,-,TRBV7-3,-,TGTGCCAGCAGCTTAATCGGAGGAAACACAGATACGCAGTATTTT,CASSLIGGNTDTQYF
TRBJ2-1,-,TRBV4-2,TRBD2,TGTGCCAGCAGCCTAACTAGCGGGGAGCTCTCCTACAATGAGCAGTTCTTC,CASSLTSGELSYNEQFF